These T cell receptor beta chains were read from a single sample in a study of spatial heterogeneity in lung cancer. MiXCR was run by TCRdb on the 5' RACE reads, yielding one entry per CDR3 protein. The data contain 40,000 to 50,000 distinct CDR3 sequences, 10% to 13% of them singletons. Material: PBMCs, obtained at follow-up. The source is a female donor with early-stage non-small cell lung cancer. Each CDR3 is given with its conserved first and last residue. The D gene is left open where the match is weak. Expanded clones are given a class, and other clones once, few, many or no size at all.

many	TRBV4-2	TRBD1	TRBJ2-3	CASSQDGTGTDTQYF	TGTGCCAGCAGCCAAGATGGGACAGGGACAGATACGCAGTATTTT
.	TRBV12-2	.	TRBJ2-1	CASRLPLAAANEQFF	TGTGCAAGTCGCTTACCCCTAGCGGCAGCCAATGAGCAGTTCTTC
few	TRBV6-1	TRBD1	TRBJ2-2	CASSRDRVGTGELFF	TGTGCCAGCAGTAGAGACAGGGTCGGGACCGGGGAGCTGTTTTTT
few	TRBV2	.	TRBJ1-5	CASLGKDGLNQPQHF	TGTGCCAGTCTTGGTAAGGACGGCCTCAATCAGCCCCAGCATTTT
.	TRBV20-1	TRBD2	TRBJ2-7	CSARDPSGPGYEQYF	TGCAGTGCTAGAGATCCTAGCGGGCCCGGCTACGAGCAGTACTTC
few	TRBV7-9	.	TRBJ1-5	CASSPGGFSNQPQHF	TGTGCCAGCAGCCCCGGGGGCTTTAGCAATCAGCCCCAGCATTTT
many	TRBV29-1	.	TRBJ2-1	CSVGSQGNEQFF	TGCAGCGTTGGAAGCCAGGGGAATGAGCAGTTCTTC
few	TRBV29-1	.	TRBJ2-5	CSVRGRVNQETQYF	TGCAGCGTTAGGGGCAGGGTGAACCAGGAGACCCAGTACTTC
.	TRBV20-1	TRBD2	TRBJ2-7	CSAGTSGGFYEQYF	TGCAGTGCCGGAACTAGCGGGGGTTTCTACGAGCAGTACTTC
many	TRBV24-1	.	TRBJ2-3	CATSDLLGGADTQYF	TGTGCCACCAGTGATTTGTTAGGCGGGGCCGATACGCAGTATTTT
many	TRBV4-3	.	TRBJ2-7	CASSQDQSQTAPWEQYF	TGCGCCAGCAGCCAAGATCAGTCCCAGACGGCCCCCTGGGAGCAGTACTTC
many	TRBV28	.	TRBJ1-2	CASREGSNYGYTF	TGTGCCAGCAGGGAGGGTTCTAACTATGGCTACACCTTC
.	TRBV4-2	TRBD2	TRBJ2-4	CASSQDGTSGGGLAKNIQYF	TGTGCCAGCAGCCAAGATGGGACTAGCGGGGGGGGCCTAGCCAAAAACATTCAGTACTTC
.	TRBV4-1	TRBD2	TRBJ2-4	CASSQGLAGGRAKNIQYF	TGCGCCAGCAGCCAAGGGCTAGCGGGGGGCAGAGCCAAAAACATTCAGTACTTC
many	TRBV20-1	.	TRBJ1-2	CSARVGAGPGYGYTF	TGCAGTGCTAGAGTCGGGGCAGGGCCTGGCTATGGCTACACCTTC
few	TRBV14	.	TRBJ2-7	CASSQAGLGPHGQYF	TGTGCCAGCAGCCAAGCGGGGCTCGGGCCGCACGGGCAGTACTTC
many	TRBV28	.	TRBJ2-3	CASSPGTVQDTQYF	TGTGCCAGCAGTCCCGGGACCGTCCAAGATACGCAGTATTTT
many	TRBV5-1	.	TRBJ2-7	CASSTDSYYEQYF	TGCGCCAGCAGCACTGACAGCTACTACGAGCAGTACTTC
.	TRBV10-3	.	TRBJ2-3	CAISESGGTDTQYF	TGTGCCATCAGTGAGTCGGGTGGTACAGATACGCAGTATTTT
many	TRBV20-1	.	TRBJ2-6	CSALRDRDSGANVLTF	TGCAGTGCGCTCCGGGACCGAGACTCTGGGGCCAACGTCCTGACTTTC
.	TRBV20-1	.	TRBJ1-3	CSAYRESSGNTIYF	TGCAGTGCTTACAGGGAGAGCTCTGGAAACACCATATATTTT
.	TRBV7-9	TRBD2	TRBJ2-1	CASSLALSGEYNEQFF	TGTGCCAGCAGCTTAGCGCTTAGCGGGGAGTACAATGAGCAGTTCTTC
few	TRBV28	TRBD1	TRBJ1-2	CASSFVDGLGQGSENYGYTF	TGTGCCAGCAGTTTTGTCGACGGGTTAGGACAGGGGAGTGAAAACTATGGCTACACCTTC
few	TRBV6-2/TRBV6-3	TRBD2	TRBJ2-7	CASLLGGNIAEQYF	TGTGCCAGCTTACTGGGGGGGAATATCGCCGAGCAGTACTTC
many	TRBV29-1	TRBD1	TRBJ1-1	CSYRQGTSEAFF	TGCAGCTACCGACAGGGTACGTCTGAAGCTTTCTTT
many	TRBV20-1	.	TRBJ2-5	CSALKLKETQYF	TGCAGTGCCTTAAAGCTAAAAGAGACCCAGTACTTC
.	TRBV3-2	.	TRBJ2-7	CASSQVRGGLTYEQYF	TGTGCCAGCAGCCAAGTTAGAGGGGGCCTCACCTACGAGCAGTACTTC
medium-sized	TRBV28	.	TRBJ2-2	CASSPRFRRSDTGELFF	TGTGCCAGCAGTCCCCGATTCCGTAGATCAGACACCGGGGAGCTGTTTTTT
.	TRBV9	.	TRBJ1-3	CASTPSGGNTIYF	TGTGCCAGCACCCCTTCGGGTGGAAACACCATATATTTT
many	TRBV20-1	.	TRBJ2-1	CSAGRTGALINEQFF	TGCAGTGCTGGGAGGACAGGAGCACTCATCAATGAGCAGTTCTTC
many	TRBV6-2/TRBV6-3	TRBD1	TRBJ2-7	CASSDRAYEQYF	TGTGCCAGCAGTGACAGGGCCTACGAGCAGTACTTC
few	TRBV5-6	TRBD1	TRBJ2-5	CASSLTGEETQYF	TGTGCCAGCAGCCTCACAGGGGAAGAGACCCAGTACTTC
.	TRBV5-1	TRBD1	TRBJ2-7	CASSLGTGQVSSYEQYF	TGCGCCAGCAGCTTGGGGACGGGACAGGTGTCCTCCTACGAGCAGTACTTC
.	TRBV20-1	.	TRBJ2-1	CSATDGYNEQFF	TGCAGTGCGACAGACGGGTACAATGAGCAGTTCTTC
many	TRBV2	.	TRBJ2-1	CASRSSGSSYNEQFF	TGTGCCAGCAGGAGTAGCGGTTCCTCCTACAATGAGCAGTTCTTC